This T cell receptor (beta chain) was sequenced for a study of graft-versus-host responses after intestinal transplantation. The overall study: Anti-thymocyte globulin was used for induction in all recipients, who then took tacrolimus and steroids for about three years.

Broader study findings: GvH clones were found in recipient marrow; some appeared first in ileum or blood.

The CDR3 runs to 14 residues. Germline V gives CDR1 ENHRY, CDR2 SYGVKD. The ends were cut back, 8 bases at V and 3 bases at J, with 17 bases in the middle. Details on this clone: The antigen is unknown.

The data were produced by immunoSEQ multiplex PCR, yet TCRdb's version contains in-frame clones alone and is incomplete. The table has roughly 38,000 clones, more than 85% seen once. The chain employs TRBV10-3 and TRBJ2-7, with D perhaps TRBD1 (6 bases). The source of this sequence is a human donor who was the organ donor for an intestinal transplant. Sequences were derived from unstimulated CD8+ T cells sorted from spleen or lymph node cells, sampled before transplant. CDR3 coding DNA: TGTGCCATCCGGCGACAGGCCTCCAGCTACGAGCAGTACTTC. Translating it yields CAIRRQASSYEQYF.